This TCR beta chain was identified during a study of T cell responses to AZD1222 COVID-19 vaccine. Sequencing was performed with immunoSEQ multiplex PCR; in TCRdb, only in-frame clones are kept and a portion is missing. The sample records some 170,000 clones, just over 90% being singletons. The V gene lost 2 bases and the J gene lost 0 bases, with 2 bases spanning the gap. The germline V gene encodes CDR1 MNHEY and CDR2 SVGAGI. The CDR3 totals 14 residues. This clonotype originated in an adult in good health. V gene TRBV6-5 combines with J gene TRBJ1-6; D is unclear. This specimen was peripheral blood, taken on day 0 of AZD1222 vaccination. This CDR3 reads CASSYDSYNSPLHF. In DNA form, the CDR3 reads TGTGCCAGCAGTTACGACTCCTATAATTCACCCCTCCACTTT.